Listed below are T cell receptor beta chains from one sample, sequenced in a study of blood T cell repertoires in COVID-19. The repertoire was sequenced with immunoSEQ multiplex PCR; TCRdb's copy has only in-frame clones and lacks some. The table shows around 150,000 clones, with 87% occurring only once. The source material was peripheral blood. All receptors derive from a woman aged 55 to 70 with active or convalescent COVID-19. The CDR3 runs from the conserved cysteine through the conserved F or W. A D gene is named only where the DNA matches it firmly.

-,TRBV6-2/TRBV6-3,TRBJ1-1,CASSHRTARTNTEAFF
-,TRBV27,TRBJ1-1,CASSREGGVEAFF
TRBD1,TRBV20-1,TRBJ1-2,CSATEGQGRNGYTF
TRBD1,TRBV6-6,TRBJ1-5,CASRPGQYQPQHF
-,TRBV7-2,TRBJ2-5,CASGFGVGEYF
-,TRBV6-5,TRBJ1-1,CASSHQTEAFF
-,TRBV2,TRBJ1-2,CASSDSGGLTGYTF
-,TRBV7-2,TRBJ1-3,CASSFRQAGNTIYF
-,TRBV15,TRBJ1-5,CATSRERGTGINQPQHF
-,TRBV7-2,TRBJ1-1,CASSLERVSEAFF
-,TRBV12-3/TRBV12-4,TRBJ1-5,CASSPGDWQPQHF
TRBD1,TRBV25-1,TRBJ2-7,CASREQGVTNEQYF
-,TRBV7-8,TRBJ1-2,CASSSREGSFYGYTF
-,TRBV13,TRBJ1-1,CASSPPSFGENTEAFF
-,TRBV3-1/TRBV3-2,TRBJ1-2,CASSQNRVPNYGYTF
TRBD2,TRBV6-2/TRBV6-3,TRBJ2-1,CASSYGGGGTSYNEQFF
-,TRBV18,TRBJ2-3,CASSPPASTDTQYF
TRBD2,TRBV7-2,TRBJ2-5,CASSLGPGGKETQYF
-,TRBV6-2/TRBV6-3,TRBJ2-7,CASSYTMEDWSSYEQYF
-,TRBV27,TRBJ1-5,CASSPRQDLNQPQHF
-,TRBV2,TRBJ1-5,CASMKQTGIYQPQHF
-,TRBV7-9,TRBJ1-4,CASSFSEAPSKLFF
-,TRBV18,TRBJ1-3,CASSPPSPDRAFGNTIYF
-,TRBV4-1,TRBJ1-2,CASSQVQRGGAYGYTF
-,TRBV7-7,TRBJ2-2,CASSLDRAEHGELFF
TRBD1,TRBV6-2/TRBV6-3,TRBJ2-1,CASSKQPGQGFNEQFF
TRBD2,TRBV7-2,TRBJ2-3,CASSLGLAGATDTQYF
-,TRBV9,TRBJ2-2,CASSVEGIGAGELFF
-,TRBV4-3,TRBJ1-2,CASSQAPGEGYTF
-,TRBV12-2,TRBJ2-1,CASRPDRSSYNEQFF
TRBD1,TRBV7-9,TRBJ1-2,CASNSPGQAYGYTF
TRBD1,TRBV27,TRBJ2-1,CASSRGQGIYNEQFF
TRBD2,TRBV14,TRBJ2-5,CASSHWGKREEETQYF
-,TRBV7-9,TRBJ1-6,CASSYGHGNSPLHF
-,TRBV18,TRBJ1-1,CASSPPAGVNTEAFF
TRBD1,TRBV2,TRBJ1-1,CASGQGLAEAFF
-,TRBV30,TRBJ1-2,CAWSLSTGNGYTF
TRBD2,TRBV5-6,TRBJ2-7,CASSVTSGGDEQYF
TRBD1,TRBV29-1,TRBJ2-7,CSVPAPGTGGYEQYF